The 25 T cell receptor beta chains presented below share a single source sample, sequenced in a study of control samples from healthy donors and cancer patients. Libraries were prepared by immunoSEQ multiplex PCR; TCRdb keeps only in-frame clonotypes and omits some of them. Of over 65,000 clones in the sample, approximately 94% are singletons; the top ten hold 6.2%. The sample was blood. These TCRs come from a woman aged 40 to 50 in good health.

This chain joins TRBV28 and TRBJ1-6; D is unclear. V lost 6 bases and J lost 0, with 6 bases in between. Looked up from germline, CDR1 is MDHEN and CDR2 is SYDVKM. The CDR3 has 14 amino acids. CDR3 coding DNA: TGTGCCAGCAGCCCCGCCTCCTATAATTCACCCCTCCACTTT. Translated: CASSPASYNSPLHF.

The V and J genes are TRBV5-1 and TRBJ2-7; 7 bases align to TRBD2. The ends lost 2 bases at V and 3 bases at J; junction bases unmatched: 5. The CDR3 extends over 14 amino acids. Germline values: CDR1 SGHRS, CDR2 YFSETQ. CDR3 region: CASSFSSGNYEQYF. The CDR3 DNA reads as TGCGCCAGCAGCTTCTCTAGCGGTAACTACGAGCAGTACTTC.

The rearrangement uses TRBV11-1 and TRBJ2-3; the D gene could be TRBD1 or TRBD2 (6 bases each). There are 15 residues in the CDR3. Per the germline V gene, CDR1 is SGHAT and CDR2 is FQDESV (reference sequence). The ends were cut back, 7 bases at V and 5 bases at J, with 19 bases in the middle. Written as DNA, the CDR3 is TGTGCCAGCAAAACTCGGGGGCCCCGGGGAGATACGCAGTATTTT. It codes for CASKTRGPRGDTQYF.

The V call is TRBV9, the J call TRBJ2-7; unclear D gene. V lost 0 bases and J 3 bases, leaving 13 bases between the germline ends. Germline V CDR1 and CDR2: SGDLS, YYNGEE. CDR3 length equals 15 residues. As DNA, the CDR3 is TGTGCCAGCAGCGTAGGGCTTATTAGGAGCTACGAGCAGTACTTC. It translates to CASSVGLIRSYEQYF.

This clone was observed a handful of times. The chain carries TRBV27 and TRBJ2-5, with 10 bases lining up with TRBD1. This CDR3 is 16 amino acids long. Losses at the gene ends were 4 bases for V and 4 bases for J; bases not matched to a gene: 9. CDR1 is MNHEY, CDR2 SMNVEV, per germline (reference sequence). The CDR3 nucleotides read TGTGCCAGCAGTTACCTTAGCGGGACAGGGGCAGAGACCCAGTACTTC. Translation: CASSYLSGTGAETQYF.

This chain links TRBV4-2 with TRBJ1-1; D uncertain. This CDR3 has 14 amino acids. Germline V gives CDR1 LGHNA, CDR2 YNFKEQ. V was shortened by 0 bases and J by 1 base, with 6 bases between the two germline ends. Written as DNA, the CDR3 is TGTGCCAGCAGCCAAGAACGCTGGAACACTGAAGCTTTCTTT. This translates into CASSQERWNTEAFF.

The chain combines TRBV7-9 with TRBJ1-3; D remains ambiguous. Trimming pared 1 base from V and 8 bases from J, leaving 6 bases between. In germline, CDR1 is SEHNR, CDR2 FQNEAQ (reference sequence). The CDR3 loop spans 12 amino acids. The CDR3 spells CASSLETDTIYF. The CDR3 DNA reads as TGTGCCAGCAGCTTAGAGACGGACACCATATATTTT.

The CDR3 loop reads CASSPRSEGGTYEQYF. The CDR3 DNA sequence: TGTGCCAGCAGCCCCCGTAGCGAGGGCGGAACATACGAGCAGTACTTC. The J gene is TRBJ2-7, the V gene TRBV9, with TRBD2 as a possible D gene (5 bases). The length of the CDR3 is 16 residues. V was pared by 4 bases and J by 4 bases, with 21 bases between. Germline CDR1 SGDLS, CDR2 YYNGEE.

J is TRBJ2-7 and V is TRBV27, with D possibly being TRBD1 or TRBD2 (5 bases each). V lost 4 bases to trimming and J lost 2 bases, with 15 bases between them. Germline-derived CDR1 and CDR2 are MNHEY and SMNVEV (reference sequence). The CDR3 totals 15 residues. The CDR3 reads CASSSAGADTYEQYF. The CDR3 DNA sequence: TGTGCCAGCAGTTCCGCCGGGGCGGATACCTACGAGCAGTACTTC.

The chain combines TRBV9 with TRBJ2-2, with 8 bases identical to TRBD1. The junction had 10 bases not matched to a gene; V was cut back by 0 bases and J by 6 bases. Germline CDR1 is SGDLS and CDR2 is YYNGEE. The CDR3 runs 17 residues. The DNA of the CDR3 is TGTGCCAGCAGCGTAGCTCAGGGGGCGGCGGTCGCCGGGGAGCTGTTTTTT. The encoded protein is CASSVAQGAAVAGELFF.

J is TRBJ1-1 and V is TRBV6-5; the D gene is possibly TRBD1 (5 bases). Looked up from germline, CDR1 is MNHEY and CDR2 is SVGAGI. Trimming cost V 7 bases and J 4 bases, with 16 bases left between them. This CDR3 has 14 amino acids. CDR3 in DNA: TGTGCCAGCATGAGGCAGGGTGAAGTCACTGAAGCTTTCTTT. Translation: CASMRQGEVTEAFF.

The rearrangement links TRBV6-5 to TRBJ2-3, with 7 bases lining up with TRBD2. Germline CDR1 is MNHEY and CDR2 is SVGAGI. This CDR3 has 14 residues. The ends lost 8 bases at V and 2 bases at J; junction bases unmatched: 7. For the CDR3, the DNA is TGTGCCAGCGCGCTAGCGGATTTCACAGATACGCAGTATTTT. This sequence encodes CASALADFTDTQYF.

The chain combines TRBV27 with TRBJ1-6; TRBD1 matches at 8 bases. This CDR3 is 15 amino acids long. After removal of 1 base from V and 7 bases from J, the junction contained 3 bases not matched to a gene. From germline, CDR1 is MNHEY and CDR2 SMNVEV (reference sequence). CDR3 nucleotides: TGTGCCAGCAGTTTATACCAGGGGGCCAATTCACCCCTCCACTTT. This translates into CASSLYQGANSPLHF.

The chain recombines TRBV4-1 with TRBJ1-6; D call uncertain. The V and J ends lost 3 bases and 3 bases respectively, with 18 bases between them. CDR1 is MGHRA and CDR2 is YSYEKL in the germline V gene. The CDR3 contains 18 residues. Here the CDR3 DNA reads TGCGCCAGCAGCCAGGTTCGGATCCTCCGGGGCTATAATTCACCCCTCCACTTT. It translates to CASSQVRILRGYNSPLHF.

The chain is built from TRBV28 and TRBJ2-7; D not certain. CDR1 MDHEN and CDR2 SYDVKM come from the germline V gene. The V and J ends lost 2 bases and 3 bases respectively, with 14 bases between them. This CDR3 is 15 amino acids long. CDR3 loop: CASSLEGSVRYEQYF. CDR3 in DNA: TGTGCCAGCAGTTTAGAAGGTTCGGTACGCTACGAGCAGTACTTC.

V is TRBV18 and J is TRBJ2-7, with 9 nucleotides matching TRBD2. There are 15 residues in the CDR3. Germline values: CDR1 KGHSH, CDR2 LQKENI. V was clipped by 6 bases and J by 3 bases; unmatched bases: 9. As DNA, the CDR3 is TGTGCCAGCTCCCCGGCAGCGGGAGGTGGCTACGAGCAGTACTTC. It translates to CASSPAAGGGYEQYF. The variable domain in full, with the rest retrieved from reference TRBV18 and TRBJ2-7, is NAGVMQNPRHLVRRRGQEARLRCSPMKGHSHVYWYRQLPEEGLKFMVYLQKENIIDESGMPKERFSAEFPKEGPSILRIQQVVRGDSAAYFCASSPAAGGGYEQYFGPGTRLTVT.

The chain carries TRBV6-5 and TRBJ2-1; possible D gene TRBD1, 6 bases. V was shortened by 6 bases and J by 3 bases, with 12 bases between the two germline ends. Germline CDR1 reads MNHEY; CDR2 reads SVGAGI. This CDR3 region has 14 residues. Here the CDR3 reads CASSLRGNYNEQFF. The DNA of the CDR3 is TGTGCCAGCAGCCTCAGGGGAAACTACAATGAGCAGTTCTTC.

This chain joins TRBV10-3 and TRBJ2-3, with TRBD2 matching over 9 bases. Germline CDR1 is ENHRY and CDR2 is SYGVKD. J was trimmed by 4 bases and V by 7 bases; bases with no gene match: 21. The CDR3 length is 19 residues. Here the CDR3 reads CAIKSEGLASAGGPDTQYF. CDR3 DNA: TGTGCCATCAAATCGGAAGGACTAGCGTCGGCGGGGGGGCCAGATACGCAGTATTTT.

The chain couples TRBV12-5 to TRBJ1-5; the D is unclear. Germline values: CDR1 LGHNT, CDR2 FRNRAP. The germline V and J ends were trimmed by 5 bases and 10 bases, with 18 bases remaining between them. The CDR3 is made up of 14 amino acids. Written as DNA, the CDR3 is TGTGCTAGTGGTCTCGAACCCCTAACTGGTCCCCAGCATTTT. It is translated as CASGLEPLTGPQHF.

In this sample, this clone turned up once. V and J are TRBV18 and TRBJ2-1, with D possibly matching TRBD1 (6 bases). The CDR3 is made up of 15 amino acids. V lost 2 bases to trimming and J lost 7 bases, with 15 bases between them. The V gene's germline CDR1 is KGHSH and CDR2 LQKENI. The CDR3 region has the DNA TGTGCCAGCTCACCAGGAACGGGACAAGGGAATGAGCAGTTCTTC. Its translation: CASSPGTGQGNEQFF.

The rearrangement uses TRBV19 and TRBJ1-2; 10 nucleotides line up with TRBD1. Germline lookup yields CDR1 LNHDA and CDR2 SQIVND (reference sequence). The CDR3 consists of 16 residues. Trimming removed 5 bases from V and 2 bases from J; junction bases left unmatched: 8. The DNA of the CDR3 is TGTGCCAGTAGTTCTCGGGACAGGGGTGACAACTATGGCTACACCTTC. Protein sequence: CASSSRDRGDNYGYTF.

J is TRBJ1-5 and V is TRBV7-9, with TRBD1 as a possible D gene (5 bases). The CDR3 covers 13 residues. Germline-derived CDR1 and CDR2 are SEHNR and FQNEAQ (reference sequence). The ends were cut back, 5 bases at V and 6 bases at J, with 11 bases in the middle. The CDR3 loop reads CASSPRRGQPQHF. As DNA, the CDR3 is TGTGCCAGCAGCCCTAGGAGGGGTCAGCCCCAGCATTTT. Full variable domain (outside the CDR3, taken from reference TRBV7-9 and TRBJ1-5): DTGVSQNPRHKITKRGQNVTFRCDPISEHNRLYWYRQTLGQGPEFLTYFQNEAQLEKSRLLSDRFSAERPKGSFSTLEIQRTEQGDSAMYLCASSPRRGQPQHFGDGTRLSIL.

The V and J genes are TRBV5-1 and TRBJ2-1; D perhaps matches TRBD2 (5 bases). V was trimmed by 0 bases and J by 4 bases, leaving 14 bases between them. The germline CDR1 and CDR2 sequences are SGHRS and YFSETQ. This CDR3 region has 16 residues. CDR3 sequence reads: CASSLASGISYNEQFF. The CDR3 nucleotides read TGCGCCAGCAGCTTGGCCTCGGGGATCTCATACAATGAGCAGTTCTTC.

This chain links TRBV5-1 with TRBJ2-1; 7 nucleotides match TRBD2. Germline CDR1 and CDR2: SGHRS and YFSETQ. This CDR3 has 14 amino acids. Unmatched junction bases numbered 8, after V lost 8 bases and J lost 3 bases. The CDR3 DNA is TGCGCCAGTGTAGTGGGAGGGAGCTACAATGAGCAGTTCTTC. It translates to CASVVGGSYNEQFF.

The chain recombines TRBV2 with TRBJ2-5; D might be TRBD2 (6 bases). CDR1 is SNHLY and CDR2 is FYNNEI in the germline V gene. Deletions cut 8 bases from V and 4 bases from J, with 17 bases between. The CDR3 is 14 amino acids. The CDR3: CASDSGLEAETQYF. The CDR3 nucleotides read TGTGCCAGCGATTCGGGACTTGAGGCAGAGACCCAGTACTTC.